These 21 T cell receptor beta chains came from one sample sequenced in a study of blood T cell repertoires in COVID-19. Repertoires were generated with immunoSEQ multiplex PCR, while TCRdb's copy carries only in-frame clones and drops some. The table has 200,000 to 250,000 clones, less than 90% seen once. The sample consisted of peripheral blood. The receptors originated from a woman aged 50 to 65 with acute or convalescent COVID-19.

J is TRBJ2-1 and V is TRBV6-2 or TRBV6-3; 7 bases fit TRBD2. Losses at the gene ends were 0 bases for V and 9 bases for J; bases not matched to a gene: 11. Per germline, CDR1 MNHEY and CDR2 SVGEGT. The CDR3 is 16 amino acids. The DNA for the CDR3 is TGTGCCAGCAGTTACTCATCCATGGGCGGGAGAGGTGAGCAGTTCTTC. It yields the protein CASSYSSMGGRGEQFF.

The V gene is TRBV27, the J gene TRBJ1-5; D call uncertain. This CDR3 has 10 residues. The V gene's germline CDR1 is MNHEY and CDR2 SMNVEV (reference sequence). V lost 5 bases, J lost 11 bases, and 7 bases lay in between. The CDR3 loop reads CASSPSAQHF. The CDR3 DNA is TGTGCCAGCAGTCCCTCGGCCCAGCATTTT.

V and J are TRBV4-2 and TRBJ1-2; 7 bases line up with TRBD1. Looked up from germline, CDR1 is LGHNA and CDR2 is YNFKEQ. The CDR3 consists of 16 residues. V was pared by 3 bases and J by 6 bases, with 13 bases of the junction left unmatched. In nucleotides, the CDR3 is TGTGCCAGCAGCCAGGAAGCACCGACAGGGATCCATGGCTACACCTTC. Amino acid sequence: CASSQEAPTGIHGYTF.

The rearrangement uses TRBV7-2 and TRBJ1-4; possibly TRBD1 for D (5 bases). Deletions cut 1 base from V and 3 bases from J, with 18 bases between. Germline V gene data show CDR1 as SGHTA and CDR2 as FQGNSA. CDR3 length equals 18 residues. The DNA of the CDR3 is TGTGCCAGCAGCTTAGGGCCCGACAGCCCGGGAGCTAATGAAAAACTGTTTTTT. As protein: CASSLGPDSPGANEKLFF.

This chain uses TRBV11-2 with TRBJ2-7, with 10 bases aligning to TRBD2. CDR1 is SGHAT and CDR2 is FQNNGV in the germline V gene. This CDR3 contains 18 residues. The J segment lost 2 bases and the V segment lost 5 bases, leaving 15 bases of the junction unmatched. DNA of the CDR3: TGTGCCAGCAGCCCCTACCGTAGTAGCGGGAGGCAAACCTACGAGCAGTACTTC. Residues: CASSPYRSSGRQTYEQYF.

The chain couples TRBV15 to TRBJ2-1; TRBD2 matches 7 bases. CDR1 is LNHNV and CDR2 is YYDKDF in the germline V gene (reference sequence). V shed 8 bases and J 8 bases; nucleotides not matched to a gene: 9. The CDR3 sequence is 13 residues long. The CDR3 reads CATRPRGGYEQFF. CDR3 sequence (DNA): TGTGCCACCCGCCCACGGGGAGGGTATGAGCAGTTCTTC. The full variable domain, with the rest looked up from reference TRBV15 and TRBJ2-1, is DAMVIQNPRYQVTQFGKPVTLSCSQTLNHNVMYWYQQKSSQAPKLLFHYYDKDFNNEADTPDNFQSRRPNTSFCFLDIRSPGLGDTAMYLCATRPRGGYEQFFGPGTRLTVL.

For the CDR3, the DNA is TGTGCCAGCAGCTTAGCTGAGGAGGGCACCATATATTTT. This translates into CASSLAEEGTIYF. The chain uses TRBV7-2 and TRBJ1-3; D is undetermined. The CDR3 totals 13 residues. Trimming pared 0 bases from V and 9 bases from J, leaving 9 bases between. Germline V CDR1 and CDR2: SGHTA, FQGNSA.

V and J are TRBV7-2 and TRBJ2-7; the match to TRBD2 covers 7 bases. In germline, CDR1 is SGHTA, CDR2 FQGNSA. This CDR3 spans 13 amino acids. V was pared by 8 bases and J by 3 bases, with 7 bases of the junction left unmatched. The CDR3 sequence: CASGRGPDYEQYF. The CDR3 DNA is TGTGCCAGCGGGAGGGGCCCTGACTACGAGCAGTACTTC.

This clone was observed a handful of times. The chain employs TRBV5-1 and TRBJ1-1; D remains unclear. Between the trimmed V and J ends, which lost 4 bases and 6 bases, there was a span of 13 bases. Germline V gives CDR1 SGHRS, CDR2 YFSETQ. The CDR3 runs to 13 residues. In nucleotides, the CDR3 is TGCGCCAGCAGCCCAAGGGAGGGAGCTGAAGCTTTCTTT. Its translation: CASSPREGAEAFF.

The chain employs TRBV3-1 (or the pseudogene TRBV3-2) and TRBJ1-2; D possibly corresponds to TRBD1 (5 bases). Trimming left V 0 bases short and J 8 bases short, with 16 bases between. CDR1 is LGHDT and CDR2 is YNNKEL in the germline V gene (reference sequence). The length of the CDR3 is 15 residues. The CDR3 DNA follows: TGTGCCAGCAGCCAAGACCGGAAACCTGACAGCGGCTACACCTTC. Its translation is CASSQDRKPDSGYTF.

The chain links TRBV18 to TRBJ1-2; D ambiguous. The CDR3 has 15 amino acids. The V end was cut by 3 bases, the J end by 0 bases, with 11 bases between. Germline CDR1 is KGHSH and CDR2 is LQKENI. The CDR3 bases are TGTGCCAGCTCACCTCTCCAGGCAGCTAACTATGGCTACACCTTC. Translating gives CASSPLQAANYGYTF. The full variable domain, in which reference TRBV18 and TRBJ1-2 provide the parts outside the CDR3, is NAGVMQNPRHLVRRRGQEARLRCSPMKGHSHVYWYRQLPEEGLKFMVYLQKENIIDESGMPKERFSAEFPKEGPSILRIQQVVRGDSAAYFCASSPLQAANYGYTFGSGTRLTVV.

This chain uses TRBV5-1 with TRBJ2-3, with 7 bases aligning to TRBD2. The germline V gene has CDR1 SGHRS and CDR2 YFSETQ. The length of the CDR3 is 16 residues. The V and J ends lost 7 bases and 3 bases, in that order; junction bases with no gene match: 14. In nucleotides, the CDR3 is TGCGCCAGCGCTTCGCTTGGGGGGGTGAGGACAGATACGCAGTATTTT. Its translation: CASASLGGVRTDTQYF.

The chain links TRBV5-1 to TRBJ2-2, with 8 nucleotides matching TRBD1. Germline V CDR1 and CDR2: SGHRS, YFSETQ. The CDR3 loop spans 14 amino acids. The J segment lost 4 bases and the V segment lost 4 bases, leaving 3 bases of the junction unmatched. CDR3 in amino acids: CASSKTGVTGELFF. The CDR3 DNA follows: TGCGCCAGCAGCAAGACAGGGGTCACCGGGGAGCTGTTTTTT. The full variable domain, in which reference TRBV5-1 and TRBJ2-2 provide the parts outside the CDR3, is KAGVTQTPRYLIKTRGQQVTLSCSPISGHRSVSWYQQTPGQGLQFLFEYFSETQRNKGNFPGRFSGRQFSNSRSEMNVSTLELGDSALYLCASSKTGVTGELFFGEGSRLTVL.

This clone has just a few counts. The genes are TRBV18 and TRBJ1-5, with D possibly TRBD1 on 6 matching bases. The germline V gene has CDR1 KGHSH and CDR2 LQKENI. CDR3 length equals 15 residues. The V and J ends lost 3 bases and 8 bases respectively, with 17 bases between them. In DNA form, the CDR3 reads TGTGCCAGCTCACCCCAGACAGGACCCACTGAGCCCCAGCATTTT. Its translation: CASSPQTGPTEPQHF.

This clone showed up just once. The rearrangement joins TRBV13 to TRBJ2-5; D unclear. V was shortened by 5 bases and J by 3 bases, with 13 bases between the two germline ends. The CDR3 totals 14 residues. CDR1 and CDR2 (germline): PRHDT, FYEKMQ (reference sequence). This CDR3 is CASSHLSREETQYF. As DNA, the CDR3 is TGTGCCAGCAGCCACCTATCTCGGGAAGAGACCCAGTACTTC.

The CDR3 spells CASSTRVVPWEQYF. For the CDR3, the DNA is TGTGCCAGCTCCACTCGGGTCGTCCCGTGGGAGCAGTACTTC. The V call is TRBV2, the J call TRBJ2-7; no firm D call. Trimming took off 8 bases at V and 7 bases at J, with 21 bases between the two ends. Germline-derived CDR1 and CDR2 are SNHLY and FYNNEI. This CDR3 contains 14 residues. The full variable domain, with the rest looked up from reference TRBV2 and TRBJ2-7, is EPEVTQTPSHQVTQMGQEVILRCVPISNHLYFYWYRQILGQKVEFLVSFYNNEISEKSEIFDDQFSVERPDGSNFTLKIRSTKLEDSAMYFCASSTRVVPWEQYFGPGTRLTVT.

The chain links TRBV24-1 to TRBJ1-2; no clear D gene. The length of the CDR3 is 13 residues. Germline V CDR1 and CDR2: KGHDR, SFDVKD. Trimming left V 5 bases short and J 5 bases short, with 11 bases between. As DNA, the CDR3 is TGTGCCACCAGTGCGAGAGAATTTTATGGCTACACCTTC. Encoded protein: CATSAREFYGYTF.

V is TRBV7-9 and J is TRBJ1-2; D possibly corresponds to TRBD1 (6 bases). Per germline, CDR1 SEHNR and CDR2 FQNEAQ (reference sequence). Trimming stripped 4 bases from V and 8 bases from J, with 20 bases between. This CDR3 is 15 amino acids long. This CDR3 reads CASSSRPTGKSGYTF. The CDR3 bases are TGTGCCAGCAGCTCGCGCCCGACAGGTAAGTCAGGCTACACCTTC.

The gene calls are TRBV18 and TRBJ1-5, with D perhaps TRBD1 (5 bases). Trimming pared 6 bases from V and 6 bases from J, leaving 18 bases between. There are 15 residues in the CDR3. In germline, CDR1 is KGHSH, CDR2 LQKENI. CDR3 nucleotide sequence: TGTGCCAGCTCTCCCGGGGAGGGGAGGGTTCAGCCCCAGCATTTT. Translated, it gives CASSPGEGRVQPQHF.

The V and J genes are TRBV6-5 and TRBJ2-4, with TRBD2 matching 7 bases. From germline, CDR1 is MNHEY and CDR2 SVGAGI. V shed 6 bases and J 6 bases; nucleotides not matched to a gene: 8. The CDR3 totals 14 residues. In nucleotides, the CDR3 is TGTGCCAGCAGCCCGGGGGGAGCCGGAAACATTCAGTACTTC. It yields the protein CASSPGGAGNIQYF.

The chain employs TRBV20-1 and TRBJ2-3; no clear D. CDR1 is DFQATT and CDR2 is SNEGSKA in the germline V gene (reference sequence). V was clipped by 3 bases and J by 1 base, with 8 bases between them. The CDR3 covers 13 residues. The CDR3, as DNA: TGCAGTGCTAGTTGGAGAGGCACAGATACGCAGTATTTT. Encoded protein: CSASWRGTDTQYF.